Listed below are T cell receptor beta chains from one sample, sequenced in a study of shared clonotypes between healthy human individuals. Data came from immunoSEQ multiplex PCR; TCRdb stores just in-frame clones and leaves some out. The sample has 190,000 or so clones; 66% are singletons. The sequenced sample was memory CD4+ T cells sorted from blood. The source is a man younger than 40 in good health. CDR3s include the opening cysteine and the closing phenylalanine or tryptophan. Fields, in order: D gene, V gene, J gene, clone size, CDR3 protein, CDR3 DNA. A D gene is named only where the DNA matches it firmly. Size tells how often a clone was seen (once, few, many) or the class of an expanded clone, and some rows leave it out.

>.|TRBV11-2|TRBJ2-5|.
CASSSQGGRGKTQYF
TGTGCCAGCAGCTCCCAAGGTGGCAGGGGAAAGACCCAGTACTTC
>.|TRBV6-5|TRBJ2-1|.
CASTYGPEQFF
TGTGCCAGCACCTACGGTCCTGAGCAGTTCTTC
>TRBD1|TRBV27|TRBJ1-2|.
CASSPRTGEGYTF
TGTGCCAGCAGTCCTCGGACAGGGGAAGGCTACACCTTC
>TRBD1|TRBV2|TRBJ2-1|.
CASSGQGLNEQFF
TGTGCCAGCAGCGGACAGGGATTGAATGAGCAGTTCTTC
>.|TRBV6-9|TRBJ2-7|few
CASRPNGQIHYEQYF
TGTGCCAGCAGACCTAATGGACAGATACACTACGAGCAGTACTTC
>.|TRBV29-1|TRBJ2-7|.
CSVVDRDLTYEQYF
TGCAGCGTTGTCGATAGGGACCTAACCTACGAGCAGTACTTC
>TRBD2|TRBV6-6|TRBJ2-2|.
CASSPRASGKGELFF
TGTGCCAGCAGCCCCCGTGCTAGCGGGAAAGGGGAGCTGTTTTTT
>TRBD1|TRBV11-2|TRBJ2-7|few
CASSSIARGQGITYEQYF
TGTGCCAGCAGCTCGATAGCGCGGGGACAGGGGATTACCTACGAGCAGTACTTC
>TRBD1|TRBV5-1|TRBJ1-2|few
CASSTSTGKNGYTF
TGCGCCAGCAGCACTTCGACAGGGAAGAATGGCTACACCTTC
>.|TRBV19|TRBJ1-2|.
CASSIGTYPANYGYTF
TGTGCCAGTAGTATTGGGACATACCCTGCTAACTATGGCTACACCTTC
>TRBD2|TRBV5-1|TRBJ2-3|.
CASTTSGYTDTQYF
TGCGCCAGCACCACTAGCGGCTACACAGATACGCAGTATTTT
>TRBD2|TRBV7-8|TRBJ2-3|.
CASSLAPGLAGGDTQYF
TGTGCCAGCAGCTTAGCCCCGGGCCTAGCGGGGGGGGATACGCAGTATTTT
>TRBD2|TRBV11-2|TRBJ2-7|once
CASSLDGGVGTYEQYF
TGTGCCAGCAGCTTAGACGGGGGGGTAGGAACCTACGAGCAGTACTTC
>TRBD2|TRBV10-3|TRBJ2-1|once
CAISEFTSGRGRFF
TGTGCCATCAGTGAGTTCACTAGCGGGAGAGGCCGGTTCTTC
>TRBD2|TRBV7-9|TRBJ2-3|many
CASSRPGLGPDTQYF
TGTGCCAGCAGCCGTCCGGGACTAGGTCCAGATACGCAGTATTTT
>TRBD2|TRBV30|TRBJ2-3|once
CAWKAGIHTDTQYF
TGTGCCTGGAAAGCGGGGATCCACACAGATACGCAGTATTTT
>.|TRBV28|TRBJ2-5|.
CASSEAGANLLTQYF
TGTGCCAGCAGCGAGGCCGGGGCAAACCTCCTGACCCAGTACTTC
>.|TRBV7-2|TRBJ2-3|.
CASSFRGGVPDTQYF
TGTGCCAGCAGCTTTCGAGGGGGGGTGCCAGATACGCAGTATTTT
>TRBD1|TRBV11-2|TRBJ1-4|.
CASSIAGTGNEKLFF
TGTGCCAGCAGCATAGCCGGGACAGGGAATGAAAAACTGTTTTTT
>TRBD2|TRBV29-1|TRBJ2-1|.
CSVEGLAANYNEQFF
TGCAGCGTGGAGGGACTAGCGGCTAATTACAATGAGCAGTTCTTC
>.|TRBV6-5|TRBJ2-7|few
CASRGVGRYEQYF
TGTGCCAGCAGGGGAGTCGGTAGATACGAGCAGTACTTC
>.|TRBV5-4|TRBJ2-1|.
CASSLKTSFYNEQFF
TGTGCCAGCAGCCTCAAGACTAGTTTTTACAATGAGCAGTTCTTC
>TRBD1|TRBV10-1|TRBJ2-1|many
CASSPGTGGAEQFF
TGCGCCAGCAGCCCAGGGACAGGGGGCGCCGAGCAGTTCTTC
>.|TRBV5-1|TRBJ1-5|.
CASSSEGGSNQPQHF
TGCGCCAGCAGCTCCGAAGGGGGGAGCAATCAGCCCCAGCATTTT
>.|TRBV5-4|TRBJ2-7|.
CASSLDQGRYEQYF
TGTGCCAGCAGCTTGGATCAGGGCCGTTACGAGCAGTACTTC
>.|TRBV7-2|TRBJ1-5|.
CASSLAGQLDQPQHF
TGTGCCAGCAGCTTAGCGGGTCAGTTAGATCAGCCCCAGCATTTT
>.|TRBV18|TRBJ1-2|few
CASSPGYSRPSYGYTF
TGTGCCAGCTCACCGGGATACAGTCGACCCTCCTATGGCTACACCTTC
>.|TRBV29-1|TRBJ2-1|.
CSTVNGGESWGFF
TGCAGCACGGTGAACGGGGGAGAGTCGTGGGGGTTCTTC
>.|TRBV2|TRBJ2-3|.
CASSEVGGGGYTDTQYF
TGTGCCAGCAGTGAAGTCGGCGGCGGGGGCTACACAGATACGCAGTATTTT
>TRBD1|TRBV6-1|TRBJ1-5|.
CASHDRERSQPQHF
TGTGCCAGTCATGACAGGGAGCGATCACAGCCCCAGCATTTT
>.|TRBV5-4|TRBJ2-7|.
CASSFRGTYEQYF
TGTGCCAGCAGCTTTCGGGGAACCTACGAGCAGTACTTC
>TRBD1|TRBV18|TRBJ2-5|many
CASSPGTALTETQYF
TGTGCCAGCTCACCGGGGACAGCTTTAACGGAGACCCAGTACTTC
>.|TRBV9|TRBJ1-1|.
CASSAMDQGSEAFF
TGTGCCAGCAGCGCAATGGACCAGGGAAGTGAAGCTTTCTTT
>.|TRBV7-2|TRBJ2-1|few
CASSPVGARGFDEQFF
TGTGCCAGCAGCCCTGTGGGGGCTAGAGGGTTCGATGAGCAGTTCTTC
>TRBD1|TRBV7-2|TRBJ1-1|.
CASIMGQANTEAFF
TGTGCCAGCATCATGGGACAGGCGAACACTGAAGCTTTCTTT
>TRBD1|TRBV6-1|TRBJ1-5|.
CASSKTGEGNQPQHF
TGTGCCAGCAGTAAAACAGGGGAGGGGAATCAGCCCCAGCATTTT
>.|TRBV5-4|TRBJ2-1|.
CASSLPPRPDTHEQFF
TGTGCCAGCAGCTTGCCTCCGAGACCCGACACACATGAGCAGTTCTTC
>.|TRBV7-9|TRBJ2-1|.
CASSLAGRPSYNEQFF
TGTGCCAGCAGCTTAGCCGGAAGACCCTCCTACAATGAGCAGTTCTTC
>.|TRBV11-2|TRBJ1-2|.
CASSSIRVGGYTF
TGTGCCAGCAGCTCGATCAGGGTTGGGGGCTACACCTTC
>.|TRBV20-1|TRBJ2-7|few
CSARDPPEQYF
TGCAGTGCTAGAGATCCCCCCGAGCAGTACTTC
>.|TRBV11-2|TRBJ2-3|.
CASNSPRFSPDTQYF
TGTGCCAGCAACTCTCCTCGGTTTAGTCCAGATACGCAGTATTTT
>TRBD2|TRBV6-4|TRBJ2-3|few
CASSRREGDTQYF
TGTGCCAGCAGTCGCCGGGAGGGGGATACGCAGTATTTT
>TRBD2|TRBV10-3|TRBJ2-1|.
CAISGGGTPSYNEQFF
TGTGCCATCAGTGGCGGGGGGACTCCTTCCTACAATGAGCAGTTCTTC
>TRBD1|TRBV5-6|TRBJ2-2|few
CASSLLQHRGTGELFF
TGTGCCAGCAGCTTGCTCCAACACAGGGGTACCGGGGAGCTGTTTTTT
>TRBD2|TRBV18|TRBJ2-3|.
CASSPRLADSTDTQYF
TGTGCCAGCTCACCACGGCTAGCGGATAGCACAGATACGCAGTATTTT
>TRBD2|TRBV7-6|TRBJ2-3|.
CASSLLAGGVTDTQYF
TGTGCCAGCAGCTTATTAGCGGGAGGGGTCACAGATACGCAGTATTTT